The 18 T cell receptor beta chains below were found in one sample sequenced in a study of blood T cell repertoires in COVID-19. Data came from immunoSEQ multiplex PCR; TCRdb stores just in-frame clones and leaves some out. The sample holds approximately 260,000 clones, about 85% seen once. The sequenced material came from peripheral blood. The receptors were sampled from a man aged 55 to 70 who had recovered from COVID-19.

CDR3 in amino acids: CASSRQGTGRGEQYF. CDR3 sequence (DNA): TGCGCCAGCAGCCGTCAGGGGACAGGGAGGGGGGAGCAGTACTTC. V usage is TRBV4-1 and J usage is TRBJ2-7; TRBD1 aligns across 9 bases. The germline V gene encodes CDR1 MGHRA and CDR2 YSYEKL. After removal of 4 bases from V and 7 bases from J, the junction contained 11 bases not matched to a gene. The CDR3 length is 15 residues.

The chain is built from TRBV11-3 and TRBJ1-6, with TRBD1 identical over 7 bases. The V segment lost 5 bases and the J segment 14 bases; nucleotides outside the gene matches: 12. The V gene's germline CDR1 is SGHNT and CDR2 YENEEA. The CDR3 consists of 14 residues. CDR3 in DNA: TGTGCCAGCAGCGGTCTACAGGGGACGGGGGCCCTCCACTTT. This translates into CASSGLQGTGALHF.

The V and J genes are TRBV19 and TRBJ2-1; TRBD1 matches at 11 bases. In germline, CDR1 is LNHDA, CDR2 SQIVND (reference sequence). V lost 6 bases to trimming and J lost 6 bases; unmatched junction nucleotides: 7. The CDR3 runs to 15 residues. CDR3 region: CASSPRDRGSNEQFF. CDR3 nucleotide sequence: TGTGCCAGTAGCCCCCGGGACAGGGGGAGCAATGAGCAGTTCTTC.

V and J are TRBV6-6 and TRBJ1-3; 10 bases match TRBD1. Germline assignment: CDR1 MNHNY and CDR2 SVGAGI (reference sequence). The CDR3 is 16 residues long. After removal of 0 bases from V and 8 bases from J, the junction contained 7 bases not matched to a gene. CDR3 sequence: CASSYSGGTGDDTIYF. The CDR3 coding sequence is TGTGCCAGCAGTTACTCTGGTGGGACAGGGGATGACACCATATATTTT.

The chain has TRBV6-5 and TRBJ1-6; 7 positions match TRBD1. Germline V CDR1 and CDR2: MNHEY, SVGAGI. CDR3 length: 14 residues. J lost 11 bases, V lost 6 bases, and 10 bases had no gene match. This chain's CDR3 is CASRKGQVGPPLHF. DNA of the CDR3: TGTGCCAGCAGAAAAGGACAGGTGGGGCCACCCCTCCACTTT.

The CDR3 DNA reads TGCGCCAGCAGCTTGACCACCCCGTCCCGGGGGAACACTGAAGCTTTCTTT. Protein sequence: CASSLTTPSRGNTEAFF. The gene calls are TRBV5-1 and TRBJ1-1, with no clear D. The length of the CDR3 is 17 residues. Per the germline V gene, CDR1 is SGHRS and CDR2 is YFSETQ. Trimming took off 1 base at V and 1 base at J, with 17 bases between the two ends.

The chain employs TRBV19 and TRBJ2-2, with 10 bases that match TRBD1. Trimming at V came to 10 bases and at J to 5 bases, leaving 10 bases not matched to a gene. CDR3 size: 15 residues. Germline V gives CDR1 LNHDA, CDR2 SQIVND (reference sequence). CDR3 nucleotide sequence: TGTGCCACCTGTCCCGGGACAGGGGATACCGGGGAGCTGTTTTTT. Protein sequence: CATCPGTGDTGELFF.

This chain joins TRBV5-6 and TRBJ1-4; no reliable D call. CDR1 is SGHDT, CDR2 YYEEEE, per germline. The CDR3 has 14 residues. The V and J ends lost 0 bases and 5 bases respectively, with 8 bases between them. CDR3 region: CASSLGFTNEKLFF. The DNA of the CDR3 is TGTGCCAGCAGCTTGGGGTTTACAAATGAAAAACTGTTTTTT.

V gene TRBV19 combines with J gene TRBJ1-3, with TRBD1 as a possible D gene (6 bases). The V end lost 6 bases, the J end lost 0 bases, and 15 bases lay between the germline ends. This CDR3 is built from 16 residues. The germline V gene encodes CDR1 LNHDA and CDR2 SQIVND (reference sequence). The CDR3: CASSKQGATSGNTIYF. Written as DNA, the CDR3 is TGTGCCAGTAGCAAACAGGGCGCAACCTCTGGAAACACCATATATTTT.

This chain joins TRBV9 and TRBJ1-1, with D unresolved. Trimming left V 3 bases short and J 1 base short, with 10 bases between. CDR3 length: 14 amino acids. Germline CDR1 reads SGDLS; CDR2 reads YYNGEE. The DNA of the CDR3 is TGTGCCAGCAGCGGAACAGTGAGGAACACTGAAGCTTTCTTT. The encoded protein is CASSGTVRNTEAFF.

The chain has TRBV5-1 and TRBJ2-2, with D maybe TRBD2 (5 bases). In germline, CDR1 is SGHRS, CDR2 YFSETQ. Trimming stripped 4 bases from V and 6 bases from J, with 16 bases between. The CDR3 covers 15 residues. The DNA for the CDR3 is TGCGCCAGCAGCGGAGGCACCCGCGAGCCCGGGGAGCTGTTTTTT. Encoded protein: CASSGGTREPGELFF. The variable domain in full, with the rest retrieved from reference TRBV5-1 and TRBJ2-2, is KAGVTQTPRYLIKTRGQQVTLSCSPISGHRSVSWYQQTPGQGLQFLFEYFSETQRNKGNFPGRFSGRQFSNSRSEMNVSTLELGDSALYLCASSGGTREPGELFFGEGSRLTVL.

There are a few counts of this clone. The CDR3 DNA reads as TGTGCCAGCAGTTATTCGGGGTCACAGAGCTATGGCTACACCTTC. Protein product: CASSYSGSQSYGYTF. The chain combines TRBV6-5 with TRBJ1-2; no clear D gene. The CDR3 spans 15 residues. Looked up from germline, CDR1 is MNHEY and CDR2 is SVGAGI. Trimming took off 3 bases at V and 4 bases at J, with 15 bases between the two ends.

The chain uses TRBV19 and TRBJ1-2; 8 bases map to TRBD1. Germline trimming cut 5 bases from V and 7 bases from J; bases unmatched to any gene: 9. This CDR3 comprises 14 residues. CDR1 is LNHDA, CDR2 SQIVND, per germline (reference sequence). The CDR3 DNA is TGTGCCAGTAGTTCGGGACAGGCTCTTCCTGGCTACACCTTC. Its translation: CASSSGQALPGYTF.

The chain carries TRBV27 and TRBJ1-6; 8 bases map to TRBD1. The trim removed 1 base at V and 7 bases at J, leaving 12 bases unmatched. Germline-derived CDR1 and CDR2 are MNHEY and SMNVEV (reference sequence). The CDR3 runs to 18 residues. The CDR3 sequence is CASSLFTPPTGENSPLHF. The DNA for the CDR3 is TGTGCCAGCAGTTTATTCACTCCTCCGACAGGGGAGAATTCACCCCTCCACTTT.

The chain links TRBV30 to TRBJ1-2; no reliable D call. Trimming shortened V by 3 bases and J by 7 bases, and 12 bases separated the two germline ends. Germline V gene lookup returns CDR1 GTSNPN and CDR2 SVGIG (reference sequence). The CDR3 is 12 residues long. The CDR3 protein is CAWSRDTGGYTF. The CDR3 DNA is TGTGCCTGGAGCCGAGACACTGGTGGCTACACCTTC.

This clone was detected a few times. The CDR3 DNA sequence: TGTGCCAGCATCCCAATATTTGGACTTAACTATGGCTACACCTTC. It is translated as CASIPIFGLNYGYTF. The chain uses TRBV6-5 and TRBJ1-2, with D uncertain. V was cut by 7 bases and J by 1 base, with 16 bases left in between. The CDR3 consists of 15 residues. The germline V gene has CDR1 MNHEY and CDR2 SVGAGI.

This clone was counted only a few times. The rearrangement uses TRBV6-5 and TRBJ2-5; D may be TRBD1 (5 bases). Germline V gene sequence: CDR1 MNHEY, CDR2 SVGAGI. V was pared by 5 bases and J by 6 bases, with 10 bases between. The CDR3 contains 12 residues. The CDR3, as DNA: TGTGCCAGCAGTACAGGAAGTCAGACCCAGTACTTC. It translates to CASSTGSQTQYF.

The rearrangement links TRBV15 to TRBJ2-5, with D tentatively TRBD1 (6 bases). Trimming removed 0 bases from V and 0 bases from J, with 11 bases in between. Looked up from germline, CDR1 is LNHNV and CDR2 is YYDKDF (reference sequence). This CDR3 comprises 16 residues. The CDR3 DNA sequence: TGTGCCACCAGCAGAGATCAGGGGCCGTACCAAGAGACCCAGTACTTC. Protein product: CATSRDQGPYQETQYF.